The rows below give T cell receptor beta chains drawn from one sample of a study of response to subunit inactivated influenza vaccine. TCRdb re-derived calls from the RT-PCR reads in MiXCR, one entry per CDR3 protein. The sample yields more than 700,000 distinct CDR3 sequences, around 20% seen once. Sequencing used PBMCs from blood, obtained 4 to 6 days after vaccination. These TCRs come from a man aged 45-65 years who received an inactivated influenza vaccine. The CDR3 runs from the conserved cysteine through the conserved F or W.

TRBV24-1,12,CATSDVSSGYTF
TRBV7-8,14,CASSLGRRGNTIYF
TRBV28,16,CASSFWGISHPDTQYF
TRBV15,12,CATSWSNTEAFF
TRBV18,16,CASSPPGLAGTDTQYF
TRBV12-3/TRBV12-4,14,CASSMGQNTGELFF
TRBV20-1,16,CSARDLRDSFTDTQYF
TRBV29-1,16,CSVEGTSGSNTGELFF
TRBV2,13,CASDTLGGEKLFF
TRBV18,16,CASSPNLAGAGETQYF
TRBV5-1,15,CASSLAEPGANVLTF
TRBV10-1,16,CASSETTITGEETQYF
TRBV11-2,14,CASSLWQGGDTQYF
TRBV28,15,CASNTLAGGQGTQYF
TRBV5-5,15,CASILGTGKRNEQYF
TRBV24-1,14,CATSDSRDGQPQHF
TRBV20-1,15,CSALFDRGQAGELFF
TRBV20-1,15,CSALADGQGVKKLFF
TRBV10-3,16,CAISGPTGTRYNEQFF
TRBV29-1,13,CSVARESDGELFF
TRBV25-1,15,CASRGDRTSYNEQFF
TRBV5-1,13,CASYPDLGGEQYF
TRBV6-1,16,CASSAVPPPMNTEAFF
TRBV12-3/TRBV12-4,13,CASSLGVFTEAFF
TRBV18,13,CASSPDLSRELFF
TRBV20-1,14,CSASGGRALDTQYF
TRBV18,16,CASSPTITGGPRPQHF
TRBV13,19,CASSLGFGQASFLYNEQFF
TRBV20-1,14,CSAPPTSGFNEQFF
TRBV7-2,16,CASSSHRGINGGELFF
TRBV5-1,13,CASSSARPDTQYF
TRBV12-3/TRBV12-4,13,CASNTGVPDTQYF
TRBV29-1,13,CSAGQGLDNEQFF
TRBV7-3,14,CASSFSDSYNEQFF
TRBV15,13,CATSRGQDYEQYF
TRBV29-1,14,CSVEDFSSYNEQFF
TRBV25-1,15,CASSPQRSYQETQYF
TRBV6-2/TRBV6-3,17,CASRWASGKADTGELFF
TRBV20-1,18,CSAARGLAGAFSTDTQYF
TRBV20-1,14,CSARDRDRLYEQYF
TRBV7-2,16,CASSLKLLAGVVEQFF
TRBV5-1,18,CASSPYPGLSSGANVLTF
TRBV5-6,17,CASSFGLLWLARNEQFF
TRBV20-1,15,CSAKNWGGPAYEQYF
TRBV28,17,CASRHAVGVEGSYEQYF
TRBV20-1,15,CSAPEGTSRWETQYF
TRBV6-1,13,CASSDAPGQGLFF
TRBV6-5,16,CASSYILSGRAAEQYF
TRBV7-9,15,CASRRARGLNTEAFF
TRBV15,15,CATSQRAEKNQPQHF
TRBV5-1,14,CASSGGDEVNEQFF
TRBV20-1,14,CSARVSENTGELFF
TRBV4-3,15,CASSQDWGKVNEQYF
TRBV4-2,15,CASSQGELVGETQYF
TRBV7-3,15,CASSLNGGYLETQYF
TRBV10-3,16,CAISERSYRDTGELFF
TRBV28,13,CASSLEAGRKQFF
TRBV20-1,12,CSASASTDTQYF